A selection of T cell receptor beta chains follows, all from one sample in a study of T-cell reconstitution after alpha-beta-depleted transplantation in children. Via MiXCR, TCRdb re-called the PCR reads, giving one row per CDR3 protein. There are 600,000 to 700,000 distinct CDR3 sequences in the sample; approximately 15% occur only once, and 0.9% to 1.2% lies in the top ten. The starting material was PBMCs from the stem cell graft donor, obtained from the stem cell graft. The receptors were gathered from a human donor who donated a stem cell graft to a child with acute myeloid leukemia. Each CDR3 is given with its conserved first and last residue. The D gene is left open where the match is weak. A row's size may be missing; if present it is once, few, many or a size class.

TGCGCCAGCAGCCAAGGACTAGCGGGGGGGCCTGTCAATGAGCAGTTCTTC,CASSQGLAGGPVNEQFF,TRBJ2-1,NA,TRBV4-3,TRBD2
TGTGCCAGCAGCTACGGGGGGTCCGGGGAGCTGTTTTTT,CASSYGGSGELFF,TRBJ2-2,NA,TRBV6-5,TRBD2
TGTGCCAGCAGCTTAGATCCTTGGGCAGGGGGGAACGAGCAGTACTTC,CASSLDPWAGGNEQYF,TRBJ2-7,NA,TRBV11-2,NA
TGTGCCAGCAGTCGGTTACAGGGGACAGATACGCAGTATTTT,CASSRLQGTDTQYF,TRBJ2-3,NA,TRBV5-5,TRBD1
TGTGCCAGCAGTTTACCACAGGGCCATGAGCAGTTCTTC,CASSLPQGHEQFF,TRBJ2-1,many,TRBV12-3/TRBV12-4,NA
TGCGCCAGCAGCTTGCTCCCCAAGCGGGACACCGGGGAGCTGTTTTTT,CASSLLPKRDTGELFF,TRBJ2-2,NA,TRBV5-1,NA
TGCAGTGCCCGAAATTCAGATACGCAGTATTTT,CSARNSDTQYF,TRBJ2-3,NA,TRBV20-1,NA
TGCAGTGCCGAGGGTAGCGGGGACGTAGCCGGGGAGCTGTTTTTT,CSAEGSGDVAGELFF,TRBJ2-2,few,TRBV20-1,TRBD2
TGCGCCAGCAGCTTGGAACTGACAGGGAGTACGCAGTATTTT,CASSLELTGSTQYF,TRBJ2-3,NA,TRBV5-1,TRBD1
TGCGCCAGCAGGTCAGCGGGGGGACCGAACACCGGGGAGCTGTTTTTT,CASRSAGGPNTGELFF,TRBJ2-2,few,TRBV5-1,TRBD2
TGTGCCAGCAGCTTGTCTGGGCGGGGGGGACGAACCGGGGAGCTGTTTTTT,CASSLSGRGGRTGELFF,TRBJ2-2,few,TRBV5-4,TRBD2
TGTGCCAGCAGTGACCCGACAGGGGAGTATAATTCACCCCTCCACTTT,CASSDPTGEYNSPLHF,TRBJ1-6,many,TRBV6-1,TRBD1
TGTGCTTTGGCGGGGGATGCCTCTGGAAACACCATATATTTT,CALAGDASGNTIYF,TRBJ1-3,many,TRBV7-9,NA
TGCAGTGCTAGAGCAGGCGGGGGGGCGGGTGAGCAGTTCTTC,CSARAGGGAGEQFF,TRBJ2-1,many,TRBV20-1,TRBD2
TGCGCCAGCAGCCCAAGGGACGGCCGCTCCTACGAGCAGTACTTC,CASSPRDGRSYEQYF,TRBJ2-7,few,TRBV5-1,NA